This is a list of T cell receptor beta chains from one sample in a study of T cell repertoires in cytomegalovirus infection. TCRdb re-analysed the reads in MiXCR, keeping a single row per CDR3 protein. The sample holds a few hundred thousand distinct CDR3 sequences, 30% to 35% seen once. No antigens are known for them. Material: cultured PBMCs, obtained from culture after CMV antigen stimulation. The receptors originated from a human donor in good health (CMV status not recorded). Some clones in this sample may be carry-over from other donors' samples. The CDR3 runs from the conserved cysteine through the conserved F or W. A D gene is named only where the DNA matches it firmly. Some rows mark clone size as missing; the rest say once, few, many or name a class of expanded clone.

d_gene,v_gene,j_gene,abundance,CDR3aa,CDR3nt
TRBD1,TRBV7-3,TRBJ2-7,.,CASSLWTGGVEQYF,TGTGCCAGCAGCTTATGGACAGGGGGAGTCGAGCAGTACTTC
.,TRBV7-3,TRBJ2-1,.,CASSQRVGSNEQFF,TGTGCCAGCAGCCAAAGGGTGGGCAGCAATGAGCAGTTCTTC
TRBD2,TRBV19,TRBJ2-3,once,CASTPVAGYTDTQYF,TGTGCCAGTACCCCGGTAGCGGGGTACACAGATACGCAGTATTTT
TRBD1,TRBV7-2,TRBJ1-1,many,CASSPQGANTEAFF,TGTGCCAGCAGCCCACAGGGGGCAAACACTGAAGCTTTCTTT
.,TRBV10-3,TRBJ2-3,.,CAISGLLTDTQYF,TGTGCCATCAGTGGACTGCTCACAGATACGCAGTATTTT
TRBD2,TRBV7-6,TRBJ2-1,many,CASSLALAGSYNEQFF,TGTGCCAGCAGCTTAGCACTAGCGGGCTCCTACAATGAGCAGTTCTTC
TRBD2,TRBV7-9,TRBJ2-1,many,CASSLARILAGDLLGNEQFF,TGTGCCAGCAGCTTAGCCAGAATACTAGCGGGAGACCTCTTAGGAAATGAGCAGTTCTTC
TRBD2,TRBV19,TRBJ2-2,.,CASTWRLAGTGELFF,TGTGCCAGTACCTGGCGGCTAGCGGGGACCGGGGAGCTGTTTTTT
.,TRBV29-1,TRBJ2-5,.,CSVVGEGETQYF,TGCAGCGTTGTAGGAGAGGGTGAGACCCAGTACTTC
.,TRBV6-1,TRBJ2-2,.,CASSVGRNTGELFF,TGTGCCAGCAGTGTCGGGAGGAACACCGGGGAGCTGTTTTTT
.,TRBV5-1,TRBJ2-6,.,CASSPIASGANVLTF,TGCGCCAGCAGCCCTATCGCATCTGGGGCCAACGTCCTGACTTTC
TRBD1,TRBV5-6,TRBJ2-5,many,CASSPDRGLQETQYF,TGTGCCAGCAGCCCGGACAGGGGGCTTCAAGAGACCCAGTACTTC
.,TRBV28,TRBJ2-5,many,CASSFFYWPDQETQYF,TGTGCCAGCAGTTTCTTCTATTGGCCGGACCAAGAGACCCAGTACTTC
.,TRBV5-4,TRBJ2-2,.,CASSQTGAAHTGELFF,TGTGCCAGCAGCCAAACCGGGGCAGCCCACACCGGGGAGCTGTTTTTT
TRBD1,TRBV7-6,TRBJ1-1,few,CASSLYGQGANTEAFF,TGTGCCAGCAGCTTATACGGACAGGGTGCGAACACTGAAGCTTTCTTT
.,TRBV29-1,TRBJ1-1,.,CSVLYREGPTEAFF,TGCAGCGTTTTGTACAGGGAAGGGCCCACTGAAGCTTTCTTT
.,TRBV18,TRBJ2-7,.,CASSPLTGTQPGEQYF,TGTGCCAGCTCACCACTTACAGGGACCCAGCCAGGGGAGCAGTACTTC
.,TRBV5-1,TRBJ2-5,.,CASSLGQVQETQYF,TGCGCCAGCAGCTTGGGACAAGTACAAGAGACCCAGTACTTC
.,TRBV19,TRBJ2-5,few,CASTKEGTQYF,TGTGCCAGTACCAAAGAGGGGACCCAGTACTTC
.,TRBV6-1,TRBJ2-2,few,CASMRTTTGTGELFF,TGTGCCAGCATGAGGACAACCACGGGCACCGGGGAGCTGTTTTTT
TRBD2,TRBV7-2,TRBJ2-4,many,CASSLPSGTVQYF,TGTGCCAGCAGCTTACCTAGCGGGACGGTTCAGTACTTC
TRBD2,TRBV28,TRBJ2-1,.,CASSLLAGENNEQFF,TGTGCCAGCAGTTTATTAGCGGGAGAAAACAATGAGCAGTTCTTC
TRBD2,TRBV7-3,TRBJ2-7,.,CASSAQGGSGRAAEQYF,TGTGCCAGCAGCGCCCAAGGGGGTAGCGGGAGGGCAGCCGAGCAGTACTTC
TRBD2,TRBV28,TRBJ2-5,.,CASRRATSGETQYF,TGTGCCAGCAGGCGAGCCACTAGCGGAGAGACCCAGTACTTC
.,TRBV6-2/TRBV6-3,TRBJ1-2,.,CASSPLSGWNGYTF,TGTGCCAGCAGTCCCTTATCCGGGTGGAATGGCTACACCTTC
.,TRBV28,TRBJ1-3,few,CASSRSGGGSSGNTIYF,TGTGCCAGCAGCCGTTCGGGTGGCGGAAGCTCTGGAAACACCATATATTTT
.,TRBV18,TRBJ2-5,.,CASSPRRATKETQYF,TGTGCCAGCTCACCACGCAGGGCGACTAAAGAGACCCAGTACTTC
.,TRBV7-9,TRBJ1-5,.,CASSVHAGGLGPDSNQPQHF,TGTGCCAGCAGCGTTCATGCTGGGGGGCTAGGCCCCGATAGCAATCAGCCCCAGCATTTT
.,TRBV7-2,TRBJ1-6,many,CASSLMMGNSPLHF,TGTGCCAGCAGCTTAATGATGGGGAATTCACCCCTCCACTTT
.,TRBV12-3/TRBV12-4,TRBJ2-2,.,CASSFGPVLFF,TGTGCCAGCAGTTTCGGTCCTGTGCTGTTTTTT
.,TRBV19,TRBJ2-2,.,CASSIWGNPNTGELFF,TGTGCCAGTAGTATATGGGGGAATCCCAACACCGGGGAGCTGTTTTTT
.,TRBV19,TRBJ1-3,.,CASSPRRSSSGNTIYF,TGTGCCAGTAGTCCGCGAAGGAGTAGCTCTGGAAACACCATATATTTT
.,TRBV15,TRBJ2-1,once,CATTTGRLYNEQFF,TGTGCCACCACCACGGGGAGGCTCTACAATGAGCAGTTCTTC
TRBD2,TRBV3-1,TRBJ2-3,.,CASSQETSGSTQYF,TGTGCCAGCAGCCAAGAGACTAGCGGGAGTACGCAGTATTTT
.,TRBV5-1,TRBJ2-4,once,CASSASSAKNIQYF,TGCGCCAGCAGCGCGTCCTCAGCCAAAAACATTCAGTACTTC
TRBD2,TRBV6-2/TRBV6-3,TRBJ2-3,.,CASSYSLAGLKTDTQYF,TGTGCCAGCAGTTACTCTCTAGCGGGACTTAAAACAGATACGCAGTATTTT
.,TRBV6-2/TRBV6-3,TRBJ1-2,few,CASRTTGSGNYGYTF,TGTGCCAGCAGAACCACAGGGAGCGGAAACTATGGCTACACCTTC
.,TRBV6-1,TRBJ2-7,.,CASSQLGYEQYF,TGTGCCAGCAGCCAACTGGGGTACGAGCAGTACTTC
.,TRBV20-1,TRBJ2-7,few,CSARSASSYEQYF,TGCAGTGCTAGATCGGCGAGCTCCTACGAGCAGTACTTC
.,TRBV7-8,TRBJ1-5,many,CASSPGNFNQPQHF,TGTGCCAGCAGCCCCGGCAACTTCAATCAGCCCCAGCATTTT
.,TRBV28,TRBJ1-2,.,CASSHTYGYTF,TGTGCCAGCAGTCATACTTATGGCTACACCTTC
TRBD1,TRBV7-2,TRBJ2-5,.,CASSLFWTGQETQYF,TGTGCCAGCAGCTTATTTTGGACAGGCCAAGAGACCCAGTACTTC